Below are 5 T cell receptor beta chains sequenced from a single sample in a study of graft-versus-host responses after intestinal transplantation. These receptors' antigens are unknown. Profiling relied on immunoSEQ multiplex PCR, and the TCRdb table lists in-frame clones only, not all of them. The sample yields about 88,000 clones, 94% seen once. The material was unstimulated CD4+ T cells sorted from spleen or lymph node cells, obtained before transplant. Receptors were obtained from a human donor who was the organ donor for an intestinal transplant.

This chain uses TRBV28 with TRBJ1-3; D not resolved. Trimming removed 9 bases from V and 0 bases from J, with 12 bases in between. The CDR3 has 14 residues. Germline lookup yields CDR1 MDHEN and CDR2 SYDVKM. CDR3 in DNA: TGTGCCAGTCAGCGCGTCTTCTCTGGAAACACCATATATTTT. Its protein is CASQRVFSGNTIYF.

The chain combines TRBV28 with TRBJ2-7; D may be TRBD1 (6 bases). V lost 6 bases and J 4 bases, leaving 16 bases between the germline ends. Germline V lookup: CDR1 MDHEN, CDR2 SYDVKM. The CDR3 covers 14 residues. The CDR3 coding sequence is TGTGCCAGCAGCCGACAGGCGAACATTTACGAGCAGTACTTC. This encodes CASSRQANIYEQYF.

The chain has TRBV6-6 and TRBJ2-5; 7 nucleotides agree with TRBD1. Per the germline V gene, CDR1 is MNHNY and CDR2 is SVGAGI (reference sequence). The CDR3 contains 15 residues. Germline trimming cut 4 bases from V and 4 bases from J; bases unmatched to any gene: 9. The CDR3 coding sequence is TGTGCCAGCAGTTCATACACAGGGGTTGGAGAGACCCAGTACTTC. Its translation is CASSSYTGVGETQYF.

CDR3 in DNA: TGTGCCAGCAGTAGACAGGGAGCTGGGGGCACTGAAGCTTTCTTT. This gives the protein CASSRQGAGGTEAFF. The chain links TRBV2 to TRBJ1-1, with TRBD1 matching over 7 bases. CDR3 length: 15 amino acids. Germline CDR1 and CDR2: SNHLY and FYNNEI. J gave up 4 bases and V 5 bases, and 10 bases lay outside the gene matches.

This clone was observed a few times. This sequence joins TRBV2 and TRBJ1-4; 7 bases agree with TRBD1. The V segment lost 9 bases and the J segment 7 bases; nucleotides outside the gene matches: 8. Germline V gene lookup returns CDR1 SNHLY and CDR2 FYNNEI. The CDR3 is made up of 13 amino acids. Here the CDR3 DNA reads TGTGCCAGTTCCGGGACAGTCGGTGAAAAACTGTTTTTT. Amino acids: CASSGTVGEKLFF.